These 8 T cell receptor beta chains originate from one sample sequenced in a study of blood T cell repertoires in COVID-19. Some clones are missing from TCRdb's copy, which holds only in-frame ones; the method was immunoSEQ multiplex PCR. Counted here are about 210,000 clones, around 83% occurring once; the ten biggest clones make up 2.5% to 3.5%. The sequenced material came from peripheral blood. The source of these receptors is a man aged 50-59 years with active or convalescent COVID-19.

This chain links TRBV6-5 with TRBJ1-5; D unresolved. Trimming stripped 6 bases from V and 2 bases from J, with 5 bases between. This CDR3 is built from 12 residues. Looked up from germline, CDR1 is MNHEY and CDR2 is SVGAGI. This CDR3 reads CASRRGNQPQHF. CDR3 nucleotide sequence: TGTGCCAGCAGACGAGGCAATCAGCCCCAGCATTTT.

The chain recombines TRBV30 with TRBJ1-2; D possibly corresponds to TRBD1 (6 bases). Germline CDR1 reads GTSNPN; CDR2 reads SVGIG (reference sequence). Trimming pared 1 base from V and 8 bases from J, leaving 14 bases between. There are 13 residues in the CDR3. The CDR3 bases are TGTGCCTGGAGTGCCCTCGGGGGGCGCGGCTACACCTTC. Encoded protein: CAWSALGGRGYTF. The whole variable domain, remainder taken from reference TRBV30 and TRBJ1-2, is SQTIHQWPATLVQPVGSPLSLECTVEGTSNPNLYWYRQAAGRGLQLLFYSVGIGQISSEVPQNLSASRPQDRQFILSSKKLLLSDSGFYLCAWSALGGRGYTFGSGTRLTVV.

This rearrangement joins TRBV19 to TRBJ2-1, with 10 bases identical to TRBD2. This CDR3 region has 15 residues. The germline gives CDR1 LNHDA, CDR2 SQIVND (reference sequence). The ends lost 3 bases at V and 6 bases at J; junction bases unmatched: 5. CDR3 sequence (DNA): TGTGCCAGTAGTATCCCGGGACTAGCGACCAATGAGCAGTTCTTC. This codes for CASSIPGLATNEQFF.

Points on this clone: Other DNA sequences in the same sample also yield this CDR3. The CDR3 loop is CASSRTGNYGYTF. CDR3 coding DNA: TGTGCCAGTAGTCGGACAGGGAACTATGGCTACACCTTC. V is TRBV19 and J is TRBJ1-2; 8 positions match TRBD1. The V gene's germline CDR1 is LNHDA and CDR2 SQIVND (reference sequence). This CDR3 comprises 13 residues. J was trimmed by 2 bases and V by 5 bases; bases with no gene match: 1.

The chain is built from TRBV30 and TRBJ2-3; D perhaps matches TRBD2 (6 bases). Germline loops: CDR1 GTSNPN, CDR2 SVGIG (reference sequence). Trimming took off 3 bases at V and 5 bases at J, with 15 bases between the two ends. The CDR3 is made up of 14 amino acids. The CDR3 DNA follows: TGTGCCTGGAGCCTAAGCCGAGCGGGAGATACGCAGTATTTT. Amino acids: CAWSLSRAGDTQYF. The full variable domain, in which reference TRBV30 and TRBJ2-3 provide the parts outside the CDR3, is SQTIHQWPATLVQPVGSPLSLECTVEGTSNPNLYWYRQAAGRGLQLLFYSVGIGQISSEVPQNLSASRPQDRQFILSSKKLLLSDSGFYLCAWSLSRAGDTQYFGPGTRLTVL.

The chain couples TRBV7-6 to TRBJ2-7; 7 positions agree with TRBD1. The CDR3 spans 15 residues. Germline V gene data show CDR1 as SGHVS and CDR2 as FNYEAQ. Germline trimming cut 1 base from V and 3 bases from J; bases unmatched to any gene: 6. CDR3 in DNA: TGTGCCAGCAGCTTAGAGACAGGGATAAACTACGAGCAGTACTTC. Translating it yields CASSLETGINYEQYF.

V is TRBV30 and J is TRBJ2-1, with D possibly TRBD2 on 7 matching bases. V was clipped by 5 bases and J by 8 bases, with 16 bases between them. Germline V gene sequence: CDR1 GTSNPN, CDR2 SVGIG (reference sequence). The CDR3 covers 13 residues. This CDR3 reads CAWSQGRGYEQFF. DNA of the CDR3: TGTGCCTGGTCCCAAGGGAGGGGGTATGAGCAGTTCTTC.

The chain couples TRBV7-9 to TRBJ1-1; possibly TRBD1 for D (5 bases). This CDR3 contains 14 residues. Germline V CDR1 and CDR2: SEHNR, FQNEAQ (reference sequence). V was clipped by 6 bases and J by 1 base, with 12 bases between them. CDR3 DNA: TGTGCCAGCAGTTCCAGGGTTAAGAACACTGAAGCTTTCTTT. Its protein product is CASSSRVKNTEAFF.